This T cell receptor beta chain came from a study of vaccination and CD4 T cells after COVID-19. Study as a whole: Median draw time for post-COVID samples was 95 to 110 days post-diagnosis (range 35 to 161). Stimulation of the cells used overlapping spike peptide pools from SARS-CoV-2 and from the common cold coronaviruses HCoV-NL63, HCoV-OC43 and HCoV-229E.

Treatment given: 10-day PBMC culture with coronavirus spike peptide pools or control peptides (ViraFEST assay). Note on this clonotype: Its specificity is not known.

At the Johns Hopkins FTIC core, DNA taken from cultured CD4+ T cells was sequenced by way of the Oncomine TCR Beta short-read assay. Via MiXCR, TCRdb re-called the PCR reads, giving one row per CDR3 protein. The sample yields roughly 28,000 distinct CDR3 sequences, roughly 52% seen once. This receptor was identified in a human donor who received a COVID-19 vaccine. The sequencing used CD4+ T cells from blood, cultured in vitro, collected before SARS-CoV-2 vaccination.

The CDR3 loop is CASSLEIWGTEAFF. The CDR3 DNA follows: TGTGCCAGCAGCTTGGAAATCTGGGGTACTGAAGCTTTCTTT. This chain uses TRBV5-4 with TRBJ1-1; D remains ambiguous. This CDR3 has 14 amino acids. Trimming took off 0 bases at V and 5 bases at J, with 11 bases between the two ends. Per germline, CDR1 SGHNT and CDR2 YYREEE (reference sequence).